This entry is about one TCR beta chain. Source study methods: For nucleated cells, counts were estimated from reference gene primer amplification. TCRdb's table, derived via immunoSEQ multiplex PCR, lists solely in-frame clones and lacks some. That table gives V, J and clone size, and the DNA gave D and trimming. Of 40,000 to 55,000 clones listed, more than 65% are singletons. The data derive from a study of blood T cell repertoires in COVID-19. For the study at large: Both acute and convalescent COVID-19 samples were obtained from the United States, Italy and Spain. Sources were T cells, B-cell-depleted T cells, or PBMCs; the material itself was cDNA or gDNA.

This CDR3 has 13 amino acids. Germline CDR1 reads SGDLS; CDR2 reads YYNGEE. V gave up 6 bases and J gave up 5 bases, with 14 bases separating them. The chain is built from TRBV9 and TRBJ2-5; TRBD2 is a possible D gene (7 bases). Sequenced: peripheral blood. This TCR was sampled from a human donor in a cohort sampled during active COVID-19. CDR3 in amino acids: CASKRGAEETQYF. Written as DNA, the CDR3 is TGTGCCAGCAAACGGGGGGCCGAGGAGACCCAGTACTTC.